The 17 T cell receptor beta chains below come from one sample, sequenced in a study of blood T cells in healthy people across ages. Primed by a sample-barcoded 5' primer and a J-beta primer mix, a second PCR proceeded for 7 to 11 cycles. TCRdb used MiXCR to reprocess the 5' RACE reads, holding one entry per CDR3 protein. The sample yields under 1,100,000 distinct CDR3 sequences, approximately 25% seen once. A further study also used this sample, focusing on T cells of mothers and their children.

Material: blood. The origin of the receptors is a girl aged 2 to 10 in good health.

The gene calls are TRBV3-1 and TRBJ2-2, with D tentatively TRBD2 (6 bases). Germline CDR1 and CDR2: LGHDT and YNNKEL (reference sequence). CDR3 size: 13 residues. Trimming cost V 6 bases and J 7 bases, with 12 bases left between them. CDR3: CASRDGGYGELFF. In DNA, the CDR3 is TGTGCCAGCAGAGACGGGGGATACGGGGAGCTGTTTTTT.

The chain is built from TRBV11-2 and TRBJ1-4, with TRBD1 identical over 9 bases. The CDR3 length is 16 residues. Germline lookup yields CDR1 SGHAT and CDR2 FQNNGV. The V and J ends lost 5 bases and 7 bases, in that order; junction bases with no gene match: 11. The CDR3, as DNA: TGTGCCAGCAGCCCGACCGGGACAGGGTTTCGTGAAAAACTGTTTTTT. Translating gives CASSPTGTGFREKLFF.

This chain connects TRBV12-3 or TRBV12-4 to TRBJ2-7; 7 nucleotides match TRBD2. V was pared by 6 bases and J by 5 bases, with 13 bases of the junction left unmatched. The CDR3 has 15 residues. The CDR3 DNA reads TGTGCCAGCAGGCGAGAAAGGGGCGGGAGCCACGAGCAGTACTTC. Amino acids: CASRRERGGSHEQYF.

This clonotype was found a few times. The CDR3 loop reads CASSPIFGQTEETQYF. The CDR3, as DNA: TGTGCCAGCAGCCCTATTTTTGGACAGACAGAAGAGACCCAGTACTTC. The rearrangement links TRBV7-8 to TRBJ2-5; weak D call: TRBD1 (6 bases). This CDR3 is 16 amino acids long. The germline CDR1 and CDR2 sequences are SGHVS and FQNEAQ. V lost 5 bases and J 3 bases, leaving 19 bases between the germline ends.

The chain couples TRBV6-5 to TRBJ1-1; D gene unclear. With 7 bases removed from V and 7 bases from J, the gap between germline ends came to 22 bases. CDR1 and CDR2 (germline): MNHEY, SVGAGI. The CDR3 extends over 15 amino acids. CDR3 nucleotides: TGTGCCAGCATGAGGGCGAGGGAAGGAGAATTTGAAGCTTTCTTT. Amino acid sequence: CASMRAREGEFEAFF.

This clonotype was recorded a few times. The chain combines TRBV7-9 with TRBJ1-3, with D possibly matching TRBD1 (6 bases). The CDR3 runs to 15 residues. CDR1 and CDR2 from the germline V gene are SEHNR and FQNEAQ (reference sequence). Trimming left V 5 bases short and J 0 bases short, with 11 bases between. CDR3 DNA sequence: TGTGCCAGCAGCCTCACAGGGCTCTCTGGAAACACCATATATTTT. Translated, it gives CASSLTGLSGNTIYF.

This chain connects TRBV4-3 to TRBJ2-3; D not resolved. The CDR3 is 14 amino acids. The V and J ends lost 1 base and 3 bases respectively, with 8 bases between them. The germline gives CDR1 LGHNA, CDR2 YSLEER. The CDR3 DNA follows: TGCGCCAGCAGCCAAGGGGTCCTTACAGATACGCAGTATTTT. This translates into CASSQGVLTDTQYF.

The V gene is TRBV5-1, the J gene TRBJ1-1; no definite D call. The CDR3 has 11 residues. Trimming pared 5 bases from V and 7 bases from J, leaving 9 bases between. CDR1 is SGHRS, CDR2 YFSETQ, per germline. CDR3 amino acids: CASRGIHEAFF. The CDR3 DNA reads TGCGCCAGCAGGGGTATTCATGAAGCTTTCTTT.

The V call is TRBV5-1, the J call TRBJ1-6; D remains unclear. The V and J ends lost 0 bases and 8 bases respectively, with 9 bases between them. The CDR3 covers 14 residues. CDR1 is SGHRS, CDR2 YFSETQ, per germline. CDR3 protein: CASSLGFQDSPLHF. The CDR3 coding sequence is TGCGCCAGCAGCTTGGGTTTTCAGGATTCACCCCTCCACTTT.

A few counts support this clonotype. The conserved closing phenylalanine or tryptophan is absent in this CDR3, likely reflecting a read error. This chain uses TRBV4-1 with TRBJ2-7, with D tentatively TRBD2 (6 bases). The CDR3 is 16 amino acids. The V end lost 0 bases, the J end lost 0 bases, and 12 bases lay between the germline ends. Germline V gene lookup returns CDR1 MGHRA and CDR2 YSYEKL. The CDR3 sequence is CASSQDRASVSYEQYL. As DNA, the CDR3 is TGCGCCAGCAGCCAAGATCGGGCTAGCGTCTCCTACGAGCAGTACCTC.

The DNA of the CDR3 is TGCAGTGCTAGGCTCGCGGGGCCTGGAAACACCATATATTTT. Translated: CSARLAGPGNTIYF. The rearrangement joins TRBV20-1 to TRBJ1-3; TRBD1 might be the D (5 bases). This CDR3 has 14 amino acids. The V and J ends lost 3 bases and 2 bases respectively, with 11 bases between them. CDR1 is DFQATT and CDR2 is SNEGSKA in the germline V gene (reference sequence).

As DNA, the CDR3 is TGTGCCAGCAGCTCCGGGACAGGGGCATTCTCTGGGGCCAACGTCCTGACTTTC. It encodes CASSSGTGAFSGANVLTF. The chain recombines TRBV7-9 with TRBJ2-6, with 10 bases that match TRBD1. CDR1 is SEHNR and CDR2 is FQNEAQ in the germline V gene (reference sequence). CDR3 size: 18 residues. With V trimmed by 4 bases and J by 0 bases, 6 bases remained unmatched.

This chain joins TRBV3-1 and TRBJ2-1; 8 positions match TRBD2. Germline V gene data show CDR1 as LGHDT and CDR2 as YNNKEL (reference sequence). With 1 base clipped from V and 6 bases from J, the junction kept 8 bases outside the gene matches. The length of the CDR3 is 16 residues. CDR3 protein: CASSQGGTSGFNEQFF. CDR3 coding DNA: TGTGCCAGCAGCCAAGGCGGCACTAGCGGCTTCAATGAGCAGTTCTTC.

The chain employs TRBV6-1 and TRBJ2-7, with 8 positions matching TRBD1. The trim removed 0 bases at V and 3 bases at J, leaving 4 bases unmatched. Germline values: CDR1 MNHNS, CDR2 SASEGT. There are 15 residues in the CDR3. CDR3 nucleotide sequence: TGTGCCAGCAGTGAAGCGGGGACAGGATTCTACGAGCAGTACTTC. Its translation is CASSEAGTGFYEQYF.

This rearrangement joins TRBV15 to TRBJ2-5; a possible D gene is TRBD1 (5 bases). V was shortened by 0 bases and J by 2 bases, with 7 bases between the two germline ends. CDR3 length: 14 amino acids. Germline CDR1 LNHNV, CDR2 YYDKDF (reference sequence). DNA for the CDR3: TGTGCCACCAGCAGAGAACAGGATCAAGAGACCCAGTACTTC. Amino acids: CATSREQDQETQYF.

V and J are TRBV6-1 and TRBJ2-5; TRBD2 matches 11 bases. The CDR3 runs 16 residues. Germline lookup yields CDR1 MNHNS and CDR2 SASEGT. J gave up 9 bases and V 3 bases, and 12 bases lay outside the gene matches. CDR3 DNA: TGTGCCAGCAGTGAGACGGGACTAGCGGTGGTCTTGTCCCAGTACTTC. It encodes CASSETGLAVVLSQYF.

The sample holds a few counts of this clonotype. The chain joins TRBV20-1 to TRBJ2-1, with D maybe TRBD1 (6 bases). The V and J ends lost 6 bases and 10 bases respectively, with 13 bases between them. The CDR3 spans 11 residues. Per the germline V gene, CDR1 is DFQATT and CDR2 is SNEGSKA (reference sequence). CDR3 sequence reads: CSAGALGEQFF. The CDR3 nucleotides are TGCAGTGCGGGGGCCCTGGGGGAGCAGTTCTTC.